The present entry profiles one TCR beta chain with its context. Its antigen is unknown. The CDR3 extends over 13 amino acids. Sequencing used immunoSEQ multiplex PCR; TCRdb keeps in-frame clones, though not all of them. The sample lists 28,000 or so clones, about 90% seen once, with 2% in the top ten. This entry comes from a study of tissue T cells after allogeneic stem cell transplantation. Background on the study: Adult allogeneic hematopoietic cell transplant recipients with steroid-refractory graft-versus-host disease were prospectively enrolled for research autopsy.

Study-wide points: Anatomically similar tissues had similar TCR repertoires within each patient.

V usage is TRBV21-1 and J usage is TRBJ2-7; the table's TRBD2 call for D was not verified on the DNA. TRBV21-1 is a listed pseudogene. This clonotype was obtained from a male donor at least 60 years old who later had graft-versus-host disease after an allogeneic stem cell transplant. Specimen: blood, collected before transplantation. CDR3: CASSQEAPYEQYF. For the CDR3, the DNA is TGTGCCAGCAGTCAGGAGGCGCCCTACGAGCAGTACTTC.